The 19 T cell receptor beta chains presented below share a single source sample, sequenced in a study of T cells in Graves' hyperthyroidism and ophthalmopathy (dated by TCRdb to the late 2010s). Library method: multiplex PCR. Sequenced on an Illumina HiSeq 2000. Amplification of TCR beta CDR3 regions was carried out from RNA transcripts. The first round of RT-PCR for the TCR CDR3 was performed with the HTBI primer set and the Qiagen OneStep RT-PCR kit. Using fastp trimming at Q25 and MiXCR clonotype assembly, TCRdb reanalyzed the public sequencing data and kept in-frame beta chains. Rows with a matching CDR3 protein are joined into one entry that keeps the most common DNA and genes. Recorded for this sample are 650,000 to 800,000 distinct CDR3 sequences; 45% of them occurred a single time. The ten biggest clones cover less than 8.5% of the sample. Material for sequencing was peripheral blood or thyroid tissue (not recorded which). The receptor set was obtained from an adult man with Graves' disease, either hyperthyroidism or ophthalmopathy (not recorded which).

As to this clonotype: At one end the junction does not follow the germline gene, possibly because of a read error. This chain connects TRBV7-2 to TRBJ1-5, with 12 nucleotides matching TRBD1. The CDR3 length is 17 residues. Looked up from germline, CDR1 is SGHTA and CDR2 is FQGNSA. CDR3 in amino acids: CASSQDRGTGGSQPQHF. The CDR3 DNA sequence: TGCGCCAGCAGCCAAGATCGGGGGACAGGGGGCAGTCAGCCCCAGCATTTT. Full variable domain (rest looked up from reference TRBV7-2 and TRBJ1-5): GAGVSQSPSNKVTEKGKDVELRCDPISGHTALYWYRQSLGQGLEFLIYFQGNSAPDKSGLPSDRFSAERTGGSVSTLTIQRTQQEDSAVYLCASSQDRGTGGSQPQHFGDGTRLSIL.

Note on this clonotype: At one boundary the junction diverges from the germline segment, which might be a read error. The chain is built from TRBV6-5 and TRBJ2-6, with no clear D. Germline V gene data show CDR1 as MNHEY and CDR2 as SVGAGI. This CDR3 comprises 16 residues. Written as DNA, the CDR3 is TGTGCCATCAGTTACTCCCCGGTTTCTGGGGCCAACGTCCTGACTTTC. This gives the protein CAISYSPVSGANVLTF.

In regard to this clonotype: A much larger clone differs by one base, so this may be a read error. The CDR3 coding sequence is TGTGCCGGCAGCCCCAGAGGTTCACCCCTCCACTTT. It is translated as CAGSPRGSPLHF. The chain employs TRBV6-5 and TRBJ1-6, with D unclear. CDR1 and CDR2 from the germline V gene are MNHEY and SVGAGI. The CDR3 runs to 12 residues.

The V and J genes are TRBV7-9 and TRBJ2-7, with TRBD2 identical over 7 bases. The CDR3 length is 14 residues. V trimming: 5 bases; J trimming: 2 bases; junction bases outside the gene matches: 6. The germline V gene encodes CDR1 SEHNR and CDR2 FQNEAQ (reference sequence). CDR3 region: CASSPTGRPYEQYF. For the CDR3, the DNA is TGTGCCAGCAGCCCAACCGGGAGGCCCTACGAGCAGTACTTC. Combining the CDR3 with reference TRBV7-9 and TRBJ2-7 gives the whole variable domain DTGVSQNPRHKITKRGQNVTFRCDPISEHNRLYWYRQTLGQGPEFLTYFQNEAQLEKSRLLSDRFSAERPKGSFSTLEIQRTEQGDSAMYLCASSPTGRPYEQYFGPGTRLTVT.

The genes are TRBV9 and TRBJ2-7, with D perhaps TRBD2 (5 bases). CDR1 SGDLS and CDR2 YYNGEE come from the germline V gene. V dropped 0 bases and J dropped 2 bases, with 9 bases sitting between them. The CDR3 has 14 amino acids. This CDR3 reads CASSVDEGTYEQYF. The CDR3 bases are TGTGCCAGCAGCGTAGATGAGGGCACCTACGAGCAGTACTTC.

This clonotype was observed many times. The CDR3 loop reads CSVEDLEGGDTEAFF. DNA of the CDR3: TGCAGCGTTGAAGATCTGGAGGGCGGGGACACTGAAGCTTTCTTT. V and J are TRBV29-1 and TRBJ1-1; D gene unclear. Germline assignment: CDR1 SQVTM and CDR2 ANQGSEA. Trimming took 0 bases from V and 3 from J, leaving 14 bases between them. The CDR3 runs 15 residues.

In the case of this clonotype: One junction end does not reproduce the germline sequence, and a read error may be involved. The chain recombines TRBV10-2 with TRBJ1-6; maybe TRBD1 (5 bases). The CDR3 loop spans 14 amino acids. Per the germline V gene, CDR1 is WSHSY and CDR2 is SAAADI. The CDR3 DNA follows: TGTGCCAGCAGCGTAGCGGGGGAGAATTCACCCCTCCACTTT. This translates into CASSVAGENSPLHF.

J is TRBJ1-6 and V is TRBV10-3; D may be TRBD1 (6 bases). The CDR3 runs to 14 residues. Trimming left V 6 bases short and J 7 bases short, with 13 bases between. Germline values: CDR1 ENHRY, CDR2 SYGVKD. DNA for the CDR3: TGTGCCATCAGGACCGGGGGGCTAAATTCACCCCTCCACTTT. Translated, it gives CAIRTGGLNSPLHF.

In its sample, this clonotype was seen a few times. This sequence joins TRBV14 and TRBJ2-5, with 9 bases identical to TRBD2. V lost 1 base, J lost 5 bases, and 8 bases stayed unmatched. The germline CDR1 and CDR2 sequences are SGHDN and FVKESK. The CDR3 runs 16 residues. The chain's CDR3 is CASSQGSGGLIETQYF. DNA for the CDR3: TGTGCCAGCAGCCAAGGAAGCGGGGGGCTTATTGAGACCCAGTACTTC.

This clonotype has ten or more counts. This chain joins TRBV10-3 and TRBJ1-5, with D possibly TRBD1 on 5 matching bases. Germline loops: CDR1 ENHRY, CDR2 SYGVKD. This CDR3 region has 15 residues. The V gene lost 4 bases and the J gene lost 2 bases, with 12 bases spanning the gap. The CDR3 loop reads CAISGDAGRNQPQHF. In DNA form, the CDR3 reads TGTGCCATCAGTGGTGATGCAGGGCGCAATCAGCCCCAGCATTTT.

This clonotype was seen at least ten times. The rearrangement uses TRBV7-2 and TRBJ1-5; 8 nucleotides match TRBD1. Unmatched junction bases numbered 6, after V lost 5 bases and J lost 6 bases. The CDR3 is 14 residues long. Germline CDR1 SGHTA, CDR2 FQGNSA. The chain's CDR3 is CASSPGQVVQPQHF. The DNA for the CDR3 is TGTGCCAGCAGCCCGGGACAGGTGGTTCAGCCCCAGCATTTT.

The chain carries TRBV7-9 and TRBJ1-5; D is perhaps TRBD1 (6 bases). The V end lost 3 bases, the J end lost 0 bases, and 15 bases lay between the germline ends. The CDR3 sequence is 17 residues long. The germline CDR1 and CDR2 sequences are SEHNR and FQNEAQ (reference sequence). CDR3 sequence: CASSLGGHVYSNQPQHF. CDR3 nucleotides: TGTGCCAGCAGCTTGGGGGGACACGTTTATAGCAATCAGCCCCAGCATTTT.

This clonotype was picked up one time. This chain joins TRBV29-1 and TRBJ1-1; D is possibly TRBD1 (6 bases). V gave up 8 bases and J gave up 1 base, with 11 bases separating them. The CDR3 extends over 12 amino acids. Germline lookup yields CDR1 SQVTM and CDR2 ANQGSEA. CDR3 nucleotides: TGCAGCTCACAGGGAGCGAACACTGAAGCTTTCTTT. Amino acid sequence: CSSQGANTEAFF.

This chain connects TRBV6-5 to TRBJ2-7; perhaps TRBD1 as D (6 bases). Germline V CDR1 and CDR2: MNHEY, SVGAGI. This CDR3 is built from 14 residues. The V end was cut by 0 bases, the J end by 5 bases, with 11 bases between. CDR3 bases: TGTGCCAGCAGTTACTCCCAGGGGACCCACGAGCAGTACTTC. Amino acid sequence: CASSYSQGTHEQYF.

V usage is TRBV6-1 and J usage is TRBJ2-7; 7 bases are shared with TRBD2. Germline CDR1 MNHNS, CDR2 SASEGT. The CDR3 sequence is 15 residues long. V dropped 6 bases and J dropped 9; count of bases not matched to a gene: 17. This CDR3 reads CASSPQRGAGWAQYF. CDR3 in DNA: TGTGCCAGCAGCCCTCAGCGGGGAGCAGGTTGGGCGCAGTACTTC.

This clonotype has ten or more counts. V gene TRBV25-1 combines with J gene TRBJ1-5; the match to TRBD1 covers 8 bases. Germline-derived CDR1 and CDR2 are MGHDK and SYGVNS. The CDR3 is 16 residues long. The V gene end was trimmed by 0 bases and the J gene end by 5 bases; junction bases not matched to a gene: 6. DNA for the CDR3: TGTGCCAGCAGTGAATATGGGGGGACAGGTCATCAGCCCCAGCATTTT. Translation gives CASSEYGGTGHQPQHF.

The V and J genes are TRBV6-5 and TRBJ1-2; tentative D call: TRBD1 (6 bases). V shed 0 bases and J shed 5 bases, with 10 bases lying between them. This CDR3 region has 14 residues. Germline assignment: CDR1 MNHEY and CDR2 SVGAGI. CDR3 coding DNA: TGTGCCAGCAGTTACTCGGGGACAACTTATGGCTACACCTTC. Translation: CASSYSGTTYGYTF.

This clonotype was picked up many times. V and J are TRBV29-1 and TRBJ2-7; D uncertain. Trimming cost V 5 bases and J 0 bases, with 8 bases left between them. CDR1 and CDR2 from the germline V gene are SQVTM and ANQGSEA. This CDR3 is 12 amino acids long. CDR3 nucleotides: TGCAGCGTTTCACGAGGCTCCTACGAGCAGTACTTC. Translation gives CSVSRGSYEQYF.

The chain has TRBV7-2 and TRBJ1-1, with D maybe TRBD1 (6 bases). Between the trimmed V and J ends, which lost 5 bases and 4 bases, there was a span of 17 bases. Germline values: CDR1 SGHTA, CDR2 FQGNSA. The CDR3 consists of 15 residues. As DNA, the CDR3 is TGTGCCAGCAGCCGGGGGCCTGGGTGGCCCACTGAAGCTTTCTTT. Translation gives CASSRGPGWPTEAFF. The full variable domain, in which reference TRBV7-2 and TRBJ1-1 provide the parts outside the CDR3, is GAGVSQSPSNKVTEKGKDVELRCDPISGHTALYWYRQSLGQGLEFLIYFQGNSAPDKSGLPSDRFSAERTGGSVSTLTIQRTQQEDSAVYLCASSRGPGWPTEAFFGQGTRLTVV.